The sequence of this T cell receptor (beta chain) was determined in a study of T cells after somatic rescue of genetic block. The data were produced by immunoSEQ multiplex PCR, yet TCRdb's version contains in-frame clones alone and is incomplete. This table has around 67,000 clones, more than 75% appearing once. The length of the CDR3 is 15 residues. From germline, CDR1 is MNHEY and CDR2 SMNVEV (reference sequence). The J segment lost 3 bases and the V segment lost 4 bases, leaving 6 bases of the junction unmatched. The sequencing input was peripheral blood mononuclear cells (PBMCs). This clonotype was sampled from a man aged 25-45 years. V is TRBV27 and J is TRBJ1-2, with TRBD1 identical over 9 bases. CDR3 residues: CASSWGQGIDYGYTF. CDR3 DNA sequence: TGTGCCAGCAGTTGGGGACAGGGTATAGACTATGGCTACACCTTC.